These 32 T cell receptor beta chains originate from one sample sequenced in a study of regulatory T cells in long-lasting Graves disease. Time point defined: persistent/refractory GD, antithyroid drugs over 5 years with positive TRAb. Construction of the TCR library relied on RNA isolated from PBMCs. Sequencing libraries for TCR beta were prepared with iRepertoire HTBI primers and Arm-PCR of CDR3 regions. TCRdb itself ran the multiplex PCR reads through MiXCR, one entry per CDR3 protein. Counted here are roughly 400,000 distinct CDR3 sequences, 20% to 25% occurring once; the ten biggest clones make up less than 25%. The sequences come from peripheral blood mononuclear cells (PBMCs), collected when the disease was refractory, from a patient treated with antithyroid drugs. The receptors derive from a female donor with Graves disease.

This clonotype appeared a few times. The chain couples TRBV19 to TRBJ1-6, with TRBD1 matching over 8 bases. Germline CDR1 and CDR2: LNHDA and SQIVND (reference sequence). Germline trimming cut 6 bases from V and 5 bases from J; bases unmatched to any gene: 3. CDR3 length equals 14 residues. The CDR3 coding sequence is TGTGCCAGTAGAAAGACAGGGGATAATTCACCCCTCCACTTT. This gives the protein CASRKTGDNSPLHF. The variable domain in full, with the rest retrieved from reference TRBV19 and TRBJ1-6, is DGGITQSPKYLFRKEGQNVTLSCEQNLNHDAMYWYRQDPGQGLRLIYYSQIVNDFQKGDIAEGYSVSREKKESFPLTVTSAQKNPTAFYLCASRKTGDNSPLHFGNGTRLTVT.

This clonotype was detected a few times. V and J are TRBV19 and TRBJ1-5, with D hard to call. Trimming took 3 bases from V and 5 from J, leaving 17 bases between them. This CDR3 has 16 amino acids. CDR1 LNHDA and CDR2 SQIVND come from the germline V gene (reference sequence). Written as DNA, the CDR3 is TGTGCCAGTAGTATGACTTGGGCTGGACCGCATCAGCCCCAGCATTTT. Its protein product is CASSMTWAGPHQPQHF.

This clonotype appeared many times. The chain employs TRBV7-9 and TRBJ2-7; D is possibly TRBD1 (7 bases). Germline CDR1 and CDR2: SEHNR and FQNEAQ (reference sequence). Trimming stripped 5 bases from V and 2 bases from J, with 16 bases between. The CDR3 consists of 15 residues. CDR3 sequence: CASSIDRDSTYEQYF. In DNA, the CDR3 is TGTGCCAGCAGCATAGACAGGGACTCTACCTACGAGCAGTACTTC.

The CDR3: CASSISGDFYGYTF. The CDR3 DNA reads as TGTGCCAGTAGTATATCAGGGGATTTCTATGGCTACACCTTC. The chain couples TRBV19 to TRBJ1-2; possible D gene TRBD1, 6 bases. Germline values: CDR1 LNHDA, CDR2 SQIVND (reference sequence). CDR3 length: 14 residues. The germline V and J ends were trimmed by 2 bases and 4 bases, with 11 bases remaining between them.

This clonotype was counted between two and nine times. V usage is TRBV30 and J usage is TRBJ1-1, with D possibly matching TRBD1 (6 bases). Germline V gene sequence: CDR1 GTSNPN, CDR2 SVGIG (reference sequence). The V end lost 8 bases, the J end lost 4 bases, and 17 bases lay between the germline ends. This CDR3 comprises 13 residues. CDR3 loop: CALRGTLTTEAFF. In nucleotides, the CDR3 is TGTGCCCTAAGGGGGACTCTTACCACTGAAGCTTTCTTT.

The chain employs TRBV9 and TRBJ1-1, with 7 bases lining up with TRBD1. The V gene's germline CDR1 is SGDLS and CDR2 YYNGEE. The CDR3 has 19 amino acids. After removal of 0 bases from V and 0 bases from J, the junction contained 14 bases not matched to a gene. The CDR3 sequence is CASSVGRSQGGTMNTEAFF. CDR3 in DNA: TGTGCCAGCAGCGTAGGGCGTAGTCAGGGGGGGACGATGAACACTGAAGCTTTCTTT.

In this sample, this clonotype turned up many times. The chain employs TRBV10-3 and TRBJ2-5, with D possibly being TRBD1 or TRBD2 (5 bases each). The CDR3 runs to 18 residues. V was pared by 2 bases and J by 1 base, with 20 bases between. CDR1 ENHRY and CDR2 SYGVKD come from the germline V gene. In nucleotides, the CDR3 is TGTGCCATCAGTGAGAGGGGTGTGGGAGTGGGGACCCAAGAGACCCAGTACTTC. Translation: CAISERGVGVGTQETQYF.

This clonotype has more than one count but fewer than ten. The chain uses TRBV10-3 and TRBJ1-1, with D possibly being TRBD1 (5 bases). The germline CDR1 and CDR2 sequences are ENHRY and SYGVKD. V gave up 11 bases and J gave up 5 bases, with 18 bases separating them. The CDR3 covers 13 residues. The CDR3 sequence is CAVSSGMLTEAFF. CDR3 nucleotide sequence: TGTGCCGTATCGTCAGGGATGTTGACTGAAGCTTTCTTT.

In its sample, this clonotype was seen a few times. This chain joins TRBV9 and TRBJ1-1; 11 bases are a match to TRBD1. V gave up 7 bases and J gave up 8 bases; unmatched junction bases: 16. This CDR3 comprises 16 residues. Looked up from germline, CDR1 is SGDLS and CDR2 is YYNGEE. The CDR3 loop is CASRFSPGQGGWEAFF. As DNA, the CDR3 is TGTGCCAGCCGATTTTCTCCGGGACAGGGGGGCTGGGAAGCTTTCTTT. The full variable domain, its missing parts supplied by reference TRBV9 and TRBJ1-1, is DSGVTQTPKHLITATGQRVTLRCSPRSGDLSVYWYQQSLDQGLQFLIQYYNGEERAKGNILERFSAQQFPDLHSELNLSSLELGDSALYFCASRFSPGQGGWEAFFGQGTRLTVV.

The chain has TRBV7-8 and TRBJ2-2; D perhaps matches TRBD1 (5 bases). The germline V gene has CDR1 SGHVS and CDR2 FQNEAQ. This CDR3 is built from 18 residues. V lost 2 bases and J 0 bases, leaving 16 bases between the germline ends. The CDR3 spells CASSLPGLGSANTGELFF. In nucleotides, the CDR3 is TGTGCCAGCAGCTTACCAGGGTTGGGCAGCGCGAACACCGGGGAGCTGTTTTTT.

This clonotype appeared many times. The chain couples TRBV2 to TRBJ1-1; D might be TRBD1 (5 bases). The germline V gene has CDR1 SNHLY and CDR2 FYNNEI. CDR3 length equals 14 residues. V lost 6 bases and J 0 bases, leaving 11 bases between the germline ends. As DNA, the CDR3 is TGTGCCAGCAGCGTTCAGGGCATGAACACTGAAGCTTTCTTT. Encoded protein: CASSVQGMNTEAFF.

Remarks on this clonotype: Just one base apart from a much larger clone, this may be a read error. This chain links TRBV28 with TRBJ1-1; D call uncertain. The CDR3 length is 16 residues. Germline loops: CDR1 MDHEN, CDR2 SYDVKM. The CDR3 bases are TGTGCCGGCAGGTACCGGGCCGAGAGGGAGGACACTGAAGCTTTCTTT. Protein: CAGRYRAEREDTEAFF. The full variable domain, completed using reference TRBV28 and TRBJ1-1, is DVKVTQSSRYLVKRTGEKVFLECVQDMDHENMFWYRQDPGLGLRLIYFSYDVKMKEKGDIPEGYSVSREKKERFSLILESASTNQTSMYLCAGRYRAEREDTEAFFGQGTRLTVV.

This clonotype came up a few times. The rearrangement joins TRBV12-3 or TRBV12-4 to TRBJ1-5; D is perhaps TRBD1 (5 bases). The CDR3 consists of 16 residues. Trimming shortened V by 0 bases and J by 0 bases, and 9 bases separated the two germline ends. The CDR3 protein is CASSLARDASNQPQHF. The CDR3 region has the DNA TGTGCCAGCAGTTTAGCTCGGGACGCTAGCAATCAGCCCCAGCATTTT.

The V call is TRBV4-2, the J call TRBJ1-2, with D possibly TRBD1 on 5 matching bases. Germline CDR1 and CDR2: LGHNA and YNFKEQ. The CDR3 has 15 amino acids. V lost 2 bases and J lost 3, with 13 bases in between. Here the CDR3 reads CASSQSSDSYYGYTF. The CDR3 DNA follows: TGTGCCAGCAGCCAATCGTCTGACAGCTACTATGGCTACACCTTC.

This clonotype showed up just a few times. CDR3 amino acids: CSARDARSYEQYF. CDR3 DNA: TGCAGTGCTAGAGATGCCAGAAGCTACGAGCAGTACTTC. V and J are TRBV20-1 and TRBJ2-7, with no clear D. This CDR3 region has 13 residues. Per the germline V gene, CDR1 is DFQATT and CDR2 is SNEGSKA (reference sequence). Trimming left V 0 bases short and J 3 bases short, with 9 bases between.

This clonotype was found a few times. The chain uses TRBV28 and TRBJ1-5; tentative D call: TRBD1 (6 bases). The V and J ends lost 6 bases and 6 bases respectively, with 18 bases between them. The CDR3 contains 15 residues. Germline lookup yields CDR1 MDHEN and CDR2 SYDVKM. The CDR3 loop is CASRSEGELIQPQHF. CDR3 in DNA: TGTGCCAGCAGGTCCGAGGGGGAGTTGATTCAGCCCCAGCATTTT. Complete variable domain (other parts from reference TRBV28 and TRBJ1-5): DVKVTQSSRYLVKRTGEKVFLECVQDMDHENMFWYRQDPGLGLRLIYFSYDVKMKEKGDIPEGYSVSREKKERFSLILESASTNQTSMYLCASRSEGELIQPQHFGDGTRLSIL.

V is TRBV28 and J is TRBJ2-3, with 10 bases identical to TRBD1. V was clipped by 6 bases and J by 6 bases; unmatched bases: 9. The germline gives CDR1 MDHEN, CDR2 SYDVKM. The length of the CDR3 is 15 residues. The DNA for the CDR3 is TGTGCCAGCAGCCAACCGGGACAGGGGTGGGATACGCAGTATTTT. It is translated as CASSQPGQGWDTQYF.

The rearrangement joins TRBV6-9 to TRBJ2-1, with 7 bases that match TRBD2. This CDR3 spans 17 amino acids. With V trimmed by 3 bases and J by 4 bases, 12 bases remained unmatched. Germline V lookup: CDR1 MNHGY, CDR2 SVAAGI. This CDR3 is CASSYSPTSSIYNEQFF. CDR3 coding DNA: TGTGCCAGCAGTTACTCACCGACTAGCAGTATATACAATGAGCAGTTCTTC.

This clonotype came up many times. The genes are TRBV27 and TRBJ1-1; 9 positions match TRBD1. V lost 4 bases and J lost 1; bases outside the gene matches: 13. In germline, CDR1 is MNHEY, CDR2 SMNVEV (reference sequence). This CDR3 region has 18 residues. CDR3 in amino acids: CASSSYTGTGIGNTEAFF. CDR3 bases: TGTGCCAGCAGTTCATATACCGGGACAGGGATTGGGAACACTGAAGCTTTCTTT.

The J gene is TRBJ2-7, the V gene TRBV28, with 8 positions matching TRBD2. Germline loops: CDR1 MDHEN, CDR2 SYDVKM. The CDR3 contains 15 residues. The V segment lost 1 base and the J segment 4 bases; nucleotides outside the gene matches: 6. The CDR3 nucleotides read TGTGCCAGCAGTTTATATAGCGGGAAGAGGTACGAGCAGTACTTC. Translation: CASSLYSGKRYEQYF.

The chain couples TRBV11-2 to TRBJ2-7; D is undetermined. The CDR3 runs 15 residues. The germline V gene has CDR1 SGHAT and CDR2 FQNNGV. Trimming shortened V by 1 base and J by 1 base, and 11 bases separated the two germline ends. Written as DNA, the CDR3 is TGTGCCAGCAGCTTAGGGTCAGTTGTTTCCTACGAGCAGTACTTC. As protein: CASSLGSVVSYEQYF. The full variable domain, in which reference TRBV11-2 and TRBJ2-7 provide the parts outside the CDR3, is EAGVAQSPRYKIIEKRQSVAFWCNPISGHATLYWYQQILGQGPKLLIQFQNNGVVDDSQLPKDRFSAERLKGVDSTLKIQPAKLEDSAVYLCASSLGSVVSYEQYFGPGTRLTVT.

The rearrangement uses TRBV19 and TRBJ1-2; 10 bases align to TRBD1. The CDR3 sequence is 16 residues long. CDR1 is LNHDA, CDR2 SQIVND, per germline (reference sequence). Germline trimming cut 6 bases from V and 3 bases from J; bases unmatched to any gene: 10. The CDR3 loop is CASRPGQGIRDYGYTF. CDR3 DNA sequence: TGTGCCAGTAGACCGGGACAGGGGATAAGAGACTATGGCTACACCTTC.

The chain is built from TRBV7-2 and TRBJ2-2; 15 bases align to TRBD2. V was pared by 5 bases and J by 5 bases, with 3 bases of the junction left unmatched. Germline lookup yields CDR1 SGHTA and CDR2 FQGNSA. The CDR3 is 16 amino acids. The CDR3 nucleotides read TGTGCCAGCAGCCCGGGGACTAGCGGGAGGACCGGGGAGCTGTTTTTT. This gives the protein CASSPGTSGRTGELFF. The variable domain in full, completed from reference TRBV7-2 and TRBJ2-2, reads GAGVSQSPSNKVTEKGKDVELRCDPISGHTALYWYRQSLGQGLEFLIYFQGNSAPDKSGLPSDRFSAERTGGSVSTLTIQRTQQEDSAVYLCASSPGTSGRTGELFFGEGSRLTVL.

This clonotype was observed at least ten times. J is TRBJ1-5 and V is TRBV18; D is ambiguous. Trimming took off 5 bases at V and 3 bases at J, with 5 bases between the two ends. CDR1 and CDR2 (germline): KGHSH, LQKENI. This CDR3 has 12 amino acids. The CDR3 sequence: CASSENNQPQHF. Written as DNA, the CDR3 is TGTGCCAGCTCAGAGAACAATCAGCCCCAGCATTTT.

The V call is TRBV20-1, the J call TRBJ1-2; D may be TRBD1 (6 bases). CDR3 length: 20 amino acids. Trimming took off 0 bases at V and 6 bases at J, with 32 bases between the two ends. The V gene's germline CDR1 is DFQATT and CDR2 SNEGSKA (reference sequence). CDR3 amino acids: CSARDLHHNTGKVPIDGYTF. CDR3 sequence (DNA): TGCAGTGCTAGAGACCTGCATCATAATACAGGGAAGGTACCTATTGATGGCTACACCTTC.

Written as DNA, the CDR3 is TGTGCCAGCAGCTCGGGACTAGCGGGATATTTTTACGAGCAGTACTTC. Amino acid sequence: CASSSGLAGYFYEQYF. The chain has TRBV3-1 and TRBJ2-7; 13 nucleotides align to TRBD2. The CDR3 has 16 residues. Germline V lookup: CDR1 LGHDT, CDR2 YNNKEL (reference sequence). Trimming removed 5 bases from V and 4 bases from J; junction bases left unmatched: 8.

The J gene is TRBJ1-2, the V gene TRBV29-1, with 7 bases matching TRBD1. The V gene end was trimmed by 1 base and the J gene end by 8 bases; junction bases not matched to a gene: 7. Per the germline V gene, CDR1 is SQVTM and CDR2 is ANQGSEA. CDR3 length equals 13 residues. This chain's CDR3 is CSVEVATGQGYTF. The CDR3 nucleotides read TGCAGCGTTGAAGTAGCGACAGGGCAGGGCTACACCTTC.

The V gene is TRBV7-3, the J gene TRBJ2-3; D is possibly TRBD1 (6 bases). V was trimmed by 4 bases and J by 3 bases, leaving 14 bases between them. Per the germline V gene, CDR1 is SGHTA and CDR2 is FQGTGA. The CDR3 consists of 15 residues. This CDR3 reads CASSSQGSPTDTQYF. In DNA form, the CDR3 reads TGTGCCAGCAGCTCACAGGGAAGTCCGACAGATACGCAGTATTTT.

V is TRBV10-3 and J is TRBJ1-4; D perhaps matches TRBD1 (5 bases). CDR3 length equals 14 residues. Per germline, CDR1 ENHRY and CDR2 SYGVKD. V lost 10 bases to trimming and J lost 4 bases, with 16 bases between them. In DNA form, the CDR3 reads TGTGCCACCCGGGTGGGGGACTTTAATGAAAAACTGTTTTTT. The encoded protein is CATRVGDFNEKLFF.

This clonotype came up a few times. J is TRBJ2-5 and V is TRBV20-1; TRBD2 agrees at 7 bases. Germline values: CDR1 DFQATT, CDR2 SNEGSKA (reference sequence). The CDR3 totals 16 residues. Losses at the gene ends were 3 bases for V and 9 bases for J; bases not matched to a gene: 19. The CDR3 protein is CSASWREWGHEVSQYF. As DNA, the CDR3 is TGCAGTGCTAGTTGGCGGGAGTGGGGCCACGAGGTGTCCCAGTACTTC.

This clonotype was seen a few times. The chain employs TRBV6-2 or TRBV6-3 and TRBJ1-4; D gene ambiguous. CDR1 and CDR2 from the germline V gene are MNHEY and SVGEGT. Trimming stripped 5 bases from V and 8 bases from J, with 12 bases between. The CDR3 extends over 13 amino acids. CDR3 sequence: CASSIQPEEKLFF. The CDR3 nucleotides read TGTGCCAGCAGTATCCAACCGGAAGAAAAACTGTTTTTT.

This clonotype is a singleton in its sample. A much larger clone sits a single nucleotide away, making a read error possible. In this CDR3 the conserved last residue, phenylalanine or tryptophan, is missing, so a read error is likely. This chain uses TRBV5-1 with TRBJ1-2; perhaps TRBD1 as D (5 bases). Trimming stripped 0 bases from V and 4 bases from J, with 10 bases between. CDR3 length equals 14 residues. Germline V gene lookup returns CDR1 SGHRS and CDR2 YFSETQ. CDR3 residues: CASSLATDRYGYTL. The CDR3 nucleotides are TGCGCCAGCAGCTTGGCGACAGACCGCTATGGCTACACCCTC.